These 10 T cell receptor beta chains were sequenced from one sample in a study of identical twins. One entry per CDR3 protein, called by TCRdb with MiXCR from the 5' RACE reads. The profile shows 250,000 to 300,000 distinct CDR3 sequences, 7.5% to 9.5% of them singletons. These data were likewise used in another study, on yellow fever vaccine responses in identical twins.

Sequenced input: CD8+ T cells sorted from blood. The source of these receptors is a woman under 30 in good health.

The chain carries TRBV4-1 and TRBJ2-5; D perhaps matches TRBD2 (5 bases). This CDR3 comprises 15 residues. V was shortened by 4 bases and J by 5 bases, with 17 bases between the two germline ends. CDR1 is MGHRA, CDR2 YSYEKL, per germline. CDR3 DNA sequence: TGCGCCAGCAGCCCTTTTTTGGGGTCGGGGGAGACCCAGTACTTC. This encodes CASSPFLGSGETQYF.

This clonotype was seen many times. Here the CDR3 reads CASSTGHKSSYNEQFF. In DNA form, the CDR3 reads TGTGCCAGCAGCACCGGACACAAGAGCTCCTACAATGAGCAGTTCTTC. The gene calls are TRBV7-2 and TRBJ2-1; TRBD1 might be the D (5 bases). CDR1 and CDR2 (germline): SGHTA, FQGNSA. The CDR3 covers 16 residues. Trimming pared 5 bases from V and 0 bases from J, leaving 14 bases between.

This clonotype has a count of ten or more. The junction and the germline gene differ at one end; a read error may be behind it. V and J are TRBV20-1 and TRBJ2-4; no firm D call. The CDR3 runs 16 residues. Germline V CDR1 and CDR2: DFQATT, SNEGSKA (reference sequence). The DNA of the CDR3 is TGCAGTGCTGGAGAGCTCTTGACTCTAGCCAAAAACATTCAGTACTTC. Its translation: CSAGELLTLAKNIQYF.

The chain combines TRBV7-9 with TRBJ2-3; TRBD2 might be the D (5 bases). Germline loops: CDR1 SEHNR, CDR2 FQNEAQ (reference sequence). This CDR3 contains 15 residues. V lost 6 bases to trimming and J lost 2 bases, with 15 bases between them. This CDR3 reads CASSHLGELTDTQYF. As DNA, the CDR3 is TGTGCCAGCAGTCACCTGGGAGAGCTCACAGATACGCAGTATTTT.

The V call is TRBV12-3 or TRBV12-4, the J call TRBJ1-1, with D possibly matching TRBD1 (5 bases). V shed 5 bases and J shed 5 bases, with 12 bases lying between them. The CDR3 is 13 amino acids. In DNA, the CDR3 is TGTGCCAGCAGTCAGGGAGGAAAAACTGAAGCTTTCTTT. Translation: CASSQGGKTEAFF.

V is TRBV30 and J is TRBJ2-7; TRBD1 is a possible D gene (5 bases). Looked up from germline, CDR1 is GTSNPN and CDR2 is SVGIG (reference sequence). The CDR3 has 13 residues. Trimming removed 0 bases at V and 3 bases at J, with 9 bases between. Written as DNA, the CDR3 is TGTGCCTGGAGTGTAAGCGACAGCTACGAGCAGTACTTC. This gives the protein CAWSVSDSYEQYF.

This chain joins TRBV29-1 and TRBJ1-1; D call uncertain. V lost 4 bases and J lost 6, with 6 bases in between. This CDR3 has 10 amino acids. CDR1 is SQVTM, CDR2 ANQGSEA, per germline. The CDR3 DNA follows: TGCAGCGTTGTAAGAGCTGAAGCTTTCTTT. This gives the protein CSVVRAEAFF.

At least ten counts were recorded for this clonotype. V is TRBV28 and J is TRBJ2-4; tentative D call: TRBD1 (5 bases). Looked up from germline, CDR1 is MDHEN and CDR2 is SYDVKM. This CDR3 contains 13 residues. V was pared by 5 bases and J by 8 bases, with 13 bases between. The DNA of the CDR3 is TGTGCCAGCAGTCTTAGGGCAGGGTACATTCAGTACTTC. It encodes CASSLRAGYIQYF. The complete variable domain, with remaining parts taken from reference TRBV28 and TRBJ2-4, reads DVKVTQSSRYLVKRTGEKVFLECVQDMDHENMFWYRQDPGLGLRLIYFSYDVKMKEKGDIPEGYSVSREKKERFSLILESASTNQTSMYLCASSLRAGYIQYFGAGTRLSVL.

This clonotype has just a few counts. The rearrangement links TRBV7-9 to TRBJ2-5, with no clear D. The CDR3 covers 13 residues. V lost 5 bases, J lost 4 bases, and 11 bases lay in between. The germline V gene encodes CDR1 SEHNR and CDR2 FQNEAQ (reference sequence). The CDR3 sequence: CASSIRQTETQYF. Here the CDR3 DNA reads TGTGCCAGCAGCATACGCCAGACAGAGACCCAGTACTTC. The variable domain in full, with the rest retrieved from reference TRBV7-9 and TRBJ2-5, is DTGVSQNPRHKITKRGQNVTFRCDPISEHNRLYWYRQTLGQGPEFLTYFQNEAQLEKSRLLSDRFSAERPKGSFSTLEIQRTEQGDSAMYLCASSIRQTETQYFGPGTRLLVL.

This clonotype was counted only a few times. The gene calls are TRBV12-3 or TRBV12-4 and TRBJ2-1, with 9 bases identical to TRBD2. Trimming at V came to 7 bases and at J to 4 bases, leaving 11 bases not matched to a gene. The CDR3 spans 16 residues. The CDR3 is CASTGTGLATYNEQFF. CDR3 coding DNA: TGTGCCAGCACCGGAACCGGACTAGCGACATACAATGAGCAGTTCTTC.